Below, 13 T cell receptor beta chains from the same sample are listed, as sequenced in a study of blood T cell repertoires in COVID-19. Here immunoSEQ multiplex PCR was the method, and the copy in TCRdb shows in-frame clones only, minus some. The repertoire holds some 19,000 clones, 82% seen once, with around 5.6% in the top ten. The specimen sequenced was peripheral blood. The receptors come from a human donor in a cohort sampled during active COVID-19.

The chain recombines TRBV20-1 with TRBJ2-1; 12 nucleotides line up with TRBD2. Trimming cost V 3 bases and J 0 bases; bases outside gene matches: 9. The CDR3 is 18 residues long. Germline assignment: CDR1 DFQATT and CDR2 SNEGSKA (reference sequence). The CDR3 here is CSASGLAGGPGSYNEQFF. In DNA, the CDR3 is TGCAGTGCTAGTGGGCTAGCGGGAGGGCCCGGCTCCTACAATGAGCAGTTCTTC.

In its sample, this clone was seen a few times. The rearrangement joins TRBV6-2 or TRBV6-3 to TRBJ1-6, with no clear D. Germline CDR1 MNHEY, CDR2 SVGEGT. The V and J ends lost 5 bases and 9 bases respectively, with 14 bases between them. CDR3 size: 14 residues. CDR3 loop: CASSPTEGGSPLHF. CDR3 in DNA: TGTGCCAGCAGTCCAACAGAGGGAGGTTCACCCCTCCACTTT.

CDR3 region: CASSLSRGQTTGELFF. As DNA, the CDR3 is TGCGCCAGCAGCTTGTCCCGGGGTCAAACAACCGGGGAGCTGTTTTTT. V usage is TRBV5-1 and J usage is TRBJ2-2; tentatively, D is TRBD2 (5 bases). Germline-derived CDR1 and CDR2 are SGHRS and YFSETQ. V lost 1 base and J 5 bases, leaving 15 bases between the germline ends. This CDR3 has 16 amino acids.

V gene TRBV28 combines with J gene TRBJ2-7, with D tentatively TRBD2 (8 bases). Trimming left V 10 bases short and J 4 bases short, with 23 bases between. The CDR3 is made up of 15 amino acids. Germline V CDR1 and CDR2: MDHEN, SYDVKM. DNA of the CDR3: TGTGCCACCTCTCGGGGGGGCGCAGGGGGATACGAGCAGTACTTC. Translation: CATSRGGAGGYEQYF.

This sequence joins TRBV5-1 and TRBJ1-1; D call uncertain. The CDR3 consists of 16 residues. Trimming took off 4 bases at V and 4 bases at J, with 20 bases between the two ends. CDR1 SGHRS and CDR2 YFSETQ come from the germline V gene. This CDR3 reads CASSQLQGRRGTEAFF. DNA for the CDR3: TGCGCCAGCAGCCAATTACAAGGACGGCGGGGCACTGAAGCTTTCTTT.

The chain carries TRBV6-1 and TRBJ2-2; weak D call: TRBD1 (6 bases). V lost 1 base to trimming and J lost 6 bases, with 12 bases between them. This CDR3 has 15 amino acids. CDR1 and CDR2 from the germline V gene are MNHNS and SASEGT. CDR3 DNA: TGTGCCAGCAGTGAAGAAGAGGGGGTCCCCGGGGAGCTGTTTTTT. It specifies CASSEEEGVPGELFF.

The chain uses TRBV28 and TRBJ2-7; 8 bases fit TRBD2. V trimming: 5 bases; J trimming: 3 bases; junction bases outside the gene matches: 6. This CDR3 has 14 amino acids. From germline, CDR1 is MDHEN and CDR2 SYDVKM. The CDR3 DNA reads as TGTGCCAGCAGTCCCTACCTAGCGGGCTACGAGCAGTACTTC. This sequence encodes CASSPYLAGYEQYF. Filled out from reference TRBV28 and TRBJ2-7, the complete variable domain reads DVKVTQSSRYLVKRTGEKVFLECVQDMDHENMFWYRQDPGLGLRLIYFSYDVKMKEKGDIPEGYSVSREKKERFSLILESASTNQTSMYLCASSPYLAGYEQYFGPGTRLTVT.

The chain joins TRBV2 to TRBJ2-5; a possible D gene is TRBD1 (5 bases). Deletions cut 8 bases from V and 5 bases from J, with 18 bases between. Germline loops: CDR1 SNHLY, CDR2 FYNNEI. The CDR3 runs 14 residues. The CDR3: CASGPDSSGETQYF. DNA of the CDR3: TGTGCCAGCGGCCCTGACAGCTCCGGGGAGACCCAGTACTTC.

The rearrangement joins TRBV5-1 to TRBJ2-1, with TRBD2 identical over 12 bases. Germline loops: CDR1 SGHRS, CDR2 YFSETQ. This CDR3 is built from 19 residues. V was clipped by 3 bases and J by 0 bases; unmatched bases: 10. Here the CDR3 DNA reads TGCGCCAGCAGCTCTGTCGGGACTAGCGGGCAAAGCTCCTACAATGAGCAGTTCTTC. Residues: CASSSVGTSGQSSYNEQFF.

V usage is TRBV5-1 and J usage is TRBJ2-3; no definite D call. Trimming removed 4 bases from V and 4 bases from J, with 10 bases in between. Germline V gene lookup returns CDR1 SGHRS and CDR2 YFSETQ. The CDR3 covers 13 residues. CDR3 coding DNA: TGCGCCAGCAGCAGCCCAATATCAGATACGCAGTATTTT. It translates to CASSSPISDTQYF.

The chain carries TRBV7-9 and TRBJ2-6; 8 nucleotides align to TRBD1. CDR1 and CDR2 (germline): SEHNR, FQNEAQ (reference sequence). This CDR3 is 17 amino acids long. V shed 4 bases, J shed 4 bases, and the junction held 9 bases outside the gene matches. Here the CDR3 reads CASSSGTGISGANVLTF. CDR3 DNA sequence: TGTGCCAGCAGCTCCGGGACAGGAATCTCCGGGGCCAACGTCCTGACTTTC.

The genes are TRBV14 and TRBJ2-2; no definite D call. Germline V gives CDR1 SGHDN, CDR2 FVKESK. With 3 bases removed from V and 7 bases from J, the gap between germline ends came to 6 bases. The CDR3 is made up of 12 amino acids. The CDR3, as DNA: TGTGCCAGCAGCCAGTGGAGCGGGGAGCTGTTTTTT. Translating it yields CASSQWSGELFF.

V and J are TRBV2 and TRBJ2-3; 9 bases map to TRBD2. The CDR3 has 14 amino acids. Looked up from germline, CDR1 is SNHLY and CDR2 is FYNNEI. The V gene end was trimmed by 11 bases and the J gene end by 4 bases; junction bases not matched to a gene: 10. The chain's CDR3 is CAGGLARAADTQYF. The CDR3 nucleotides are TGTGCCGGAGGACTAGCGAGGGCGGCAGATACGCAGTATTTT.